What follows are 7 T cell receptor beta chains derived from one specimen sequenced in a study of T cell responses to AZD1222 COVID-19 vaccine. Sequencing was performed with immunoSEQ multiplex PCR; in TCRdb, only in-frame clones are kept and a portion is missing. The repertoire holds around 200,000 clones, with 94% as singletons. The sample consisted of peripheral blood, taken 28 days after the second AZD1222 dose. The source of these receptors is an adult who received the AZD1222 COVID-19 vaccine.

The chain carries TRBV6-5 and TRBJ1-4; D not resolved. V dropped 2 bases and J dropped 3 bases, with 4 bases sitting between them. The CDR3 is 13 residues long. Germline assignment: CDR1 MNHEY and CDR2 SVGAGI. This CDR3 reads CASSYGANEKLFF. The DNA of the CDR3 is TGTGCCAGCAGTTACGGGGCTAATGAAAAACTGTTTTTT.

V usage is TRBV5-8 and J usage is TRBJ2-7; 8 bases match TRBD1. V lost 6 bases and J lost 5; bases outside the gene matches: 19. This CDR3 region has 17 residues. Germline V gives CDR1 SGHTS, CDR2 YDEGEE. The CDR3 loop is CASKFEWFTGGRHEQYF. Here the CDR3 DNA reads TGTGCCAGCAAATTTGAGTGGTTTACAGGGGGTCGGCACGAGCAGTACTTC.

The chain carries TRBV4-1 and TRBJ1-5; 7 nucleotides align to TRBD1. Germline trimming cut 3 bases from V and 3 bases from J; bases unmatched to any gene: 8. Germline-derived CDR1 and CDR2 are MGHRA and YSYEKL. CDR3 length equals 16 residues. The CDR3 DNA sequence: TGCGCCAGCAGCCAGGGGAGGGGGCGTAACAATCAGCCCCAGCATTTT. Translated, it gives CASSQGRGRNNQPQHF.

V and J are TRBV18 and TRBJ2-5; TRBD2 matches at 8 bases. Germline-derived CDR1 and CDR2 are KGHSH and LQKENI. The CDR3 totals 16 residues. After removal of 0 bases from V and 5 bases from J, the junction contained 8 bases not matched to a gene. For the CDR3, the DNA is TGTGCCAGCTCACCACCGACAAGCGGGAGAGGTGAGACCCAGTACTTC. Translation: CASSPPTSGRGETQYF. Together with reference TRBV18 and TRBJ2-5, the CDR3 gives the full variable domain: NAGVMQNPRHLVRRRGQEARLRCSPMKGHSHVYWYRQLPEEGLKFMVYLQKENIIDESGMPKERFSAEFPKEGPSILRIQQVVRGDSAAYFCASSPPTSGRGETQYFGPGTRLLVL.

The chain links TRBV10-3 to TRBJ2-5; tentatively, D is TRBD1 (6 bases). V lost 5 bases, J lost 1 base, and 8 bases lay in between. CDR1 is ENHRY, CDR2 SYGVKD, per germline. The CDR3 runs 13 residues. CDR3 sequence reads: CAISRGTQETQYF. The DNA for the CDR3 is TGTGCCATCAGTAGGGGGACCCAAGAGACCCAGTACTTC.

This clone showed up just a few times. The chain combines TRBV9 with TRBJ1-1; possibly TRBD1 for D (5 bases). Germline loops: CDR1 SGDLS, CDR2 YYNGEE. The CDR3 has 14 amino acids. V was clipped by 0 bases and J by 3 bases, with 9 bases between them. CDR3 sequence reads: CASSVGGEDTEAFF. The DNA of the CDR3 is TGTGCCAGCAGCGTAGGGGGGGAGGACACTGAAGCTTTCTTT.

J is TRBJ2-1 and V is TRBV7-3, with 11 bases identical to TRBD2. Germline-derived CDR1 and CDR2 are SGHTA and FQGTGA. The ends lost 4 bases at V and 1 base at J; junction bases unmatched: 9. The CDR3 is 18 amino acids. CDR3 sequence (DNA): TGTGCCAGCAGCTCATCGGGACTAGCGGAGTTTTCCTACAATGAGCAGTTCTTC. This codes for CASSSSGLAEFSYNEQFF. Full variable domain (rest looked up from reference TRBV7-3 and TRBJ2-1): GAGVSQTPSNKVTEKGKYVELRCDPISGHTALYWYRQSLGQGPEFLIYFQGTGAADDSGLPNDRFFAVRPEGSVSTLKIQRTERGDSAVYLCASSSSGLAEFSYNEQFFGPGTRLTVL.